The 13 T cell receptor beta chains given below trace back to one sample, sequenced in a study of cytomegalovirus exposure and HLA in healthy donors. PCR involved 60 Vbeta and 13 Jbeta primers. The data were produced by immunoSEQ multiplex PCR, yet TCRdb's version contains in-frame clones alone and is incomplete. The repertoire holds about 110,000 clones, with roughly 86% as singletons. Sequenced sample: PBMCs. The receptors were sampled from a man between 35 and 55 years old in good health and CMV-seronegative.

The chain combines TRBV6-5 with TRBJ1-2, with 7 bases matching TRBD1. The CDR3 covers 14 residues. The V segment lost 4 bases and the J segment 8 bases; nucleotides outside the gene matches: 10. Germline V gene lookup returns CDR1 MNHEY and CDR2 SVGAGI. The CDR3 sequence: CASSSLVPGQGYTF. The CDR3 nucleotides are TGTGCCAGCAGTTCCCTTGTCCCGGGACAGGGCTACACCTTC.

The rearrangement joins TRBV5-1 to TRBJ1-2, with D unclear. With 4 bases removed from V and 1 base from J, the gap between germline ends came to 5 bases. In germline, CDR1 is SGHRS, CDR2 YFSETQ. The CDR3 runs 12 residues. The CDR3 loop reads CASSQNNYGYTF. CDR3 coding DNA: TGCGCCAGCAGCCAGAATAACTATGGCTACACCTTC.

This rearrangement joins TRBV6-5 to TRBJ2-7; 10 bases line up with TRBD2. The CDR3 is 15 amino acids. Germline V gene lookup returns CDR1 MNHEY and CDR2 SVGAGI. V shed 2 bases, J shed 1 base, and the junction held 2 bases outside the gene matches. CDR3 bases: TGTGCCAGCAGTTACCGACTAGCGGGTTCCTACGAGCAGTACTTC. Protein product: CASSYRLAGSYEQYF.

The chain links TRBV6-5 to TRBJ1-2; 7 positions match TRBD1. The CDR3 is 16 residues long. Unmatched junction bases numbered 9, after V lost 2 bases and J lost 3 bases. The germline CDR1 and CDR2 sequences are MNHEY and SVGAGI. The DNA for the CDR3 is TGTGCCAGCAGTTACACCATCGGGACAGCTGACTATGGCTACACCTTC. As protein: CASSYTIGTADYGYTF.

This clone has only one observation. V is TRBV5-4 and J is TRBJ2-7; 7 nucleotides match TRBD1. The junction had 5 bases not matched to a gene; V was cut back by 5 bases and J by 3 bases. In germline, CDR1 is SGHNT, CDR2 YYREEE (reference sequence). This CDR3 has 13 residues. The CDR3 DNA follows: TGTGCCAGCAGTTCCGGGACAGACTACGAGCAGTACTTC. Translating it yields CASSSGTDYEQYF.

This chain links TRBV5-1 with TRBJ2-1; 7 bases are shared with TRBD1. Looked up from germline, CDR1 is SGHRS and CDR2 is YFSETQ. The CDR3 is 15 amino acids. The J segment lost 0 bases and the V segment lost 3 bases, leaving 3 bases of the junction unmatched. CDR3 sequence: CASSYRDSSYNEQFF. DNA for the CDR3: TGCGCCAGCAGCTACCGGGACAGCTCCTACAATGAGCAGTTCTTC.

The chain couples TRBV7-2 to TRBJ1-2; 8 nucleotides align to TRBD1. The CDR3 runs to 15 residues. Germline CDR1 is SGHTA and CDR2 is FQGNSA. V lost 3 bases and J lost 0; bases outside the gene matches: 3. In nucleotides, the CDR3 is TGTGCCAGCAGCTTCCGGGACAGGCCTAACTATGGCTACACCTTC. Translation gives CASSFRDRPNYGYTF. Variable domain in full (rest from reference TRBV7-2 and TRBJ1-2): GAGVSQSPSNKVTEKGKDVELRCDPISGHTALYWYRQSLGQGLEFLIYFQGNSAPDKSGLPSDRFSAERTGGSVSTLTIQRTQQEDSAVYLCASSFRDRPNYGYTFGSGTRLTVV.

The chain employs TRBV18 and TRBJ1-1; tentatively, D is TRBD1 (6 bases). Germline V gene sequence: CDR1 KGHSH, CDR2 LQKENI. Trimming stripped 6 bases from V and 4 bases from J, with 18 bases between. The CDR3 sequence is 15 residues long. The CDR3 loop reads CASSPDRYGGTEAFF. CDR3 DNA sequence: TGTGCCAGCTCCCCCGACAGGTATGGGGGCACTGAAGCTTTCTTT.

The V gene is TRBV29-1, the J gene TRBJ1-1; TRBD1 might be the D (6 bases). The V and J ends lost 3 bases and 1 base respectively, with 6 bases between them. Germline CDR1 is SQVTM and CDR2 is ANQGSEA. The CDR3 is made up of 12 amino acids. The CDR3 nucleotides are TGCAGCGTTGAGACAGGGAACACTGAAGCTTTCTTT. Translated: CSVETGNTEAFF.

The rearrangement links TRBV7-9 to TRBJ1-3; D is unresolved. V was cut by 4 bases and J by 4 bases, with 8 bases left in between. This CDR3 is built from 13 residues. The germline V gene encodes CDR1 SEHNR and CDR2 FQNEAQ (reference sequence). The CDR3 reads CASSSSVGNTIYF. The DNA for the CDR3 is TGTGCCAGCAGCTCATCAGTGGGAAACACCATATATTTT.

The chain uses TRBV7-9 and TRBJ2-5, with D possibly matching TRBD1 (6 bases). The CDR3 has 15 residues. Germline V CDR1 and CDR2: SEHNR, FQNEAQ (reference sequence). V was pared by 5 bases and J by 2 bases, with 15 bases between. CDR3 protein: CASSTYTGTQETQYF. The CDR3 nucleotides read TGTGCCAGCAGCACCTATACAGGGACACAAGAGACCCAGTACTTC.

The rearrangement links TRBV5-4 to TRBJ1-2; the match to TRBD1 covers 12 bases. The CDR3 consists of 17 residues. The junction had 12 bases not matched to a gene; V was cut back by 5 bases and J by 4 bases. CDR1 is SGHNT and CDR2 is YYREEE in the germline V gene (reference sequence). CDR3 nucleotides: TGTGCCAGCAGTTGGATCCGGGACAGGGGGCAAGGCTATGGCTACACCTTC. This encodes CASSWIRDRGQGYGYTF.

The chain carries TRBV6-4 and TRBJ1-1, with TRBD1 as a possible D gene (5 bases). V was shortened by 8 bases and J by 4 bases, with 14 bases between the two germline ends. CDR1 and CDR2 (germline): MRHNA, SNTAGT. The CDR3 runs to 13 residues. The CDR3, as DNA: TGTGCCAGCCAACTCAGGGAGGGCACTGAAGCTTTCTTT. Amino acid sequence: CASQLREGTEAFF.